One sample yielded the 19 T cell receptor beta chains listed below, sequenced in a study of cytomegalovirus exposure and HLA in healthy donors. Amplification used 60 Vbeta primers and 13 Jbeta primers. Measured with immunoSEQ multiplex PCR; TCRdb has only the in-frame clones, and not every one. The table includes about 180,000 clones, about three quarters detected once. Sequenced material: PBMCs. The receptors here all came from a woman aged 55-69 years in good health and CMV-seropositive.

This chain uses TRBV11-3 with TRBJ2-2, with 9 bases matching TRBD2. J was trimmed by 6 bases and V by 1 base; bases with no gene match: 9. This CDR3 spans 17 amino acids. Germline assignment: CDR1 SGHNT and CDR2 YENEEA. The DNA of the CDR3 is TGTGCCAGCAGCTTAGTGGCGGGGGGGCCGGTCTCCGGGGAGCTGTTTTTT. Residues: CASSLVAGGPVSGELFF.

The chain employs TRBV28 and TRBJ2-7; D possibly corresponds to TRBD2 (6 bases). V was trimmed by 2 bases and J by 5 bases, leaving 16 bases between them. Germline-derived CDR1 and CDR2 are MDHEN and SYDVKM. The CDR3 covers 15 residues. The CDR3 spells CASSLRGTPRDEQYF. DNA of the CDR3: TGTGCCAGCAGTTTACGCGGGACTCCTCGCGACGAGCAGTACTTC.

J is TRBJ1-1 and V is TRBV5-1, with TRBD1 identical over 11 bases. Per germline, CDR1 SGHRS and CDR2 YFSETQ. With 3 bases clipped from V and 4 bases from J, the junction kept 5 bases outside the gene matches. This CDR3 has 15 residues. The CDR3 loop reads CASSYTGTGGTEAFF. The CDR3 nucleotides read TGCGCCAGCAGCTATACCGGGACAGGGGGCACTGAAGCTTTCTTT.

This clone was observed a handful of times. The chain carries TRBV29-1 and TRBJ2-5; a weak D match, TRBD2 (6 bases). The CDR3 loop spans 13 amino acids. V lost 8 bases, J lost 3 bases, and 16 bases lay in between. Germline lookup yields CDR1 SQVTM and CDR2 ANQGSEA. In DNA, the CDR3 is TGCAGCACTACCGGGGGAAGGGAAGAGACCCAGTACTTC. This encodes CSTTGGREETQYF.

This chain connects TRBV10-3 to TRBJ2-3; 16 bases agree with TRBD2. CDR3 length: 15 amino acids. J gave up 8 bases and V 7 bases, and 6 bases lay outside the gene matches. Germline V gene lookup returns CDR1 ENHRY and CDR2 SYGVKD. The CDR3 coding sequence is TGTGCCATCACCGGGACTAGCGGGGGGGCCGGTACGCAGTATTTT. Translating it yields CAITGTSGGAGTQYF.

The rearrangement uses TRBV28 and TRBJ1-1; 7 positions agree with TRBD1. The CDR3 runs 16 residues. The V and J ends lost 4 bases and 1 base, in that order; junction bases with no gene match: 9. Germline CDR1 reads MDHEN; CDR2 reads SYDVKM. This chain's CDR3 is CASSSPGQSPNTEAFF. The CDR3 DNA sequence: TGTGCCAGCAGTTCTCCGGGACAGTCTCCGAACACTGAAGCTTTCTTT. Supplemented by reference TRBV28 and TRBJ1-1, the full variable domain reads DVKVTQSSRYLVKRTGEKVFLECVQDMDHENMFWYRQDPGLGLRLIYFSYDVKMKEKGDIPEGYSVSREKKERFSLILESASTNQTSMYLCASSSPGQSPNTEAFFGQGTRLTVV.

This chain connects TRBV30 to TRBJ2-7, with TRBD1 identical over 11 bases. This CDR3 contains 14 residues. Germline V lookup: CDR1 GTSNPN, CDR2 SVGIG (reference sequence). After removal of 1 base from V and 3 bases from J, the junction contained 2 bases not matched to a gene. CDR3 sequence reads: CAWSAGTGGYEQYF. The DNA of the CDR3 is TGTGCCTGGAGTGCCGGGACAGGGGGCTACGAGCAGTACTTC.

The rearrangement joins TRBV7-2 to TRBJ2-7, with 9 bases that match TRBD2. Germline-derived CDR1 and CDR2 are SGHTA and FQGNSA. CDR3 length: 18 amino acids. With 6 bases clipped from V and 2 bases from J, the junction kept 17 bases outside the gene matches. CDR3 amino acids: CASRQSAAGGSPTYEQYF. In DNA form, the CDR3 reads TGTGCCAGCAGACAATCGGCTGCGGGAGGGTCCCCTACCTACGAGCAGTACTTC.

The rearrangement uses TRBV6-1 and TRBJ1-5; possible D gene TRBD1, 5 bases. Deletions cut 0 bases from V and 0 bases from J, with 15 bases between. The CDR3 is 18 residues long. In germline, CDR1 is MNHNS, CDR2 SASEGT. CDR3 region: CASSEAGIGQISNQPQHF. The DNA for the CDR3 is TGTGCCAGCAGTGAAGCTGGAATCGGACAAATTAGCAATCAGCCCCAGCATTTT.

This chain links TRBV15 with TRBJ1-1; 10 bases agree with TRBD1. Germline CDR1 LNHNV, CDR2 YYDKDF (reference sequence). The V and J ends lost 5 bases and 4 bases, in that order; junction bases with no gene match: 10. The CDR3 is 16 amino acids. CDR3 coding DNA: TGTGCCACCAGCGAGACAGGGGGCTTAGGAGGCACTGAAGCTTTCTTT. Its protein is CATSETGGLGGTEAFF.

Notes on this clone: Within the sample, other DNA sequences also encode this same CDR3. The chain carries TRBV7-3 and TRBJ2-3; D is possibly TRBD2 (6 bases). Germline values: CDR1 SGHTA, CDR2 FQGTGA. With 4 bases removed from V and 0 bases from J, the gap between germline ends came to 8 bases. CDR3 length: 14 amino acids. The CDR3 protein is CASSSGLSTDTQYF. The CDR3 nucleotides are TGTGCCAGCAGCTCGGGACTCAGCACAGATACGCAGTATTTT.

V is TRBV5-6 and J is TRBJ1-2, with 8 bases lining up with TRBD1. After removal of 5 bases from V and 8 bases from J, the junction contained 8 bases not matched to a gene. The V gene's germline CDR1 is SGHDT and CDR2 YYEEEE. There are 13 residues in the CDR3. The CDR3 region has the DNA TGTGCCAGCAGTTATGACAGGGGAGGGGGCTACACCTTC. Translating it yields CASSYDRGGGYTF.

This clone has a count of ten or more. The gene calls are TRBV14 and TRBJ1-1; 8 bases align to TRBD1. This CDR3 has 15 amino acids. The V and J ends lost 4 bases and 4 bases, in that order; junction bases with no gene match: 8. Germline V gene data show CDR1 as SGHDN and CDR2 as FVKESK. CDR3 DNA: TGTGCCAGCAGCCGACTGACAGGGGAGGGCACTGAAGCTTTCTTT. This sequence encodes CASSRLTGEGTEAFF.

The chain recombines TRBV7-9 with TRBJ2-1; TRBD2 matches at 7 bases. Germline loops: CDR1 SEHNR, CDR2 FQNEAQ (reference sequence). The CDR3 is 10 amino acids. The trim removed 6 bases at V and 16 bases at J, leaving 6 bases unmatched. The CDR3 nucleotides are TGTGCCAGCAGTGGGGACTACCAATTCTTC. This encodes CASSGDYQFF.

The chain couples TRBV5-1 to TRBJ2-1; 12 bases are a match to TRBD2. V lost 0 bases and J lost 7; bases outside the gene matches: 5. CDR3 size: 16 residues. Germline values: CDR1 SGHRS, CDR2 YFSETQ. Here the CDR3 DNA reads TGCGCCAGCAGCTTGGGACTAGCGGGAGTGAGGAATGAGCAGTTCTTC. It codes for CASSLGLAGVRNEQFF.

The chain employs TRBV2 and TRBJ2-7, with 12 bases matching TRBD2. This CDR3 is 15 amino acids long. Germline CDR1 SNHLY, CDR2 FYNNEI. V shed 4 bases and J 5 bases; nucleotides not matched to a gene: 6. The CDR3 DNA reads TGTGCCAGCAGTGGGACTAGCGGGAATGTCCACGAGCAGTACTTC. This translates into CASSGTSGNVHEQYF. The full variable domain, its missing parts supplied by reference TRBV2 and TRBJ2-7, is EPEVTQTPSHQVTQMGQEVILRCVPISNHLYFYWYRQILGQKVEFLVSFYNNEISEKSEIFDDQFSVERPDGSNFTLKIRSTKLEDSAMYFCASSGTSGNVHEQYFGPGTRLTVT.

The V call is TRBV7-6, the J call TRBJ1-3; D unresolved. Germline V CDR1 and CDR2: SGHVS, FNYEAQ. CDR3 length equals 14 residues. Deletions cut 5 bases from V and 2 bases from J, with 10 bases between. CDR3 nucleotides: TGTGCCAGCAGCCCCAGACACACTGGAAACACCATATATTTT. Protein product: CASSPRHTGNTIYF.

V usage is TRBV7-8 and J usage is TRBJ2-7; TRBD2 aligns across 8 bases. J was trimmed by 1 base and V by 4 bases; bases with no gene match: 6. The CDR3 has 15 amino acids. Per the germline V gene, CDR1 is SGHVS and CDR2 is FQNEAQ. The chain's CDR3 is CASSSIAGRSYEQYF. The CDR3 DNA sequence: TGTGCCAGCAGCTCGATAGCGGGAAGGTCCTACGAGCAGTACTTC.

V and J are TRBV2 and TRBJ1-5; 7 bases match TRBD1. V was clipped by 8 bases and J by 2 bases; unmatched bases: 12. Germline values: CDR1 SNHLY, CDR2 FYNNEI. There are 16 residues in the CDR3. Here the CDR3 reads CASGPRKGAGNQPQHF. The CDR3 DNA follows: TGTGCCAGCGGACCGAGGAAGGGGGCCGGCAATCAGCCCCAGCATTTT.